This T cell receptor (beta chain) emerged from a study of T cells in Graves' hyperthyroidism and ophthalmopathy. Study-wide findings and caveats: The model anticipated ophthalmopathy a median about six months pre-onset. A 13 V-J model separated ophthalmopathy from stable hyperthyroidism. In blood, most of the thyroid clonotypes expanded above 0.001 were also present.

Exclusion criteria comprised uncontrolled infection, other autoimmune disease, pregnancy or lactation. RNA transcripts were the template for amplifying TCR beta CDR3 regions. The primer set for the first-round RT-PCR of the TCR CDR3 was HTBI. Via MiXCR, TCRdb re-called the multiplex PCR reads, giving one row per CDR3 protein. There are around 380,000 distinct CDR3 sequences in the sample; roughly 12% occur only once, and around 21% lies in the top ten. This clonotype appeared many times. What it binds is not known. The TCR originated in a man under 40 with Graves' hyperthyroidism that later progressed to Graves' ophthalmopathy. The sequenced sample consisted of blood.

This CDR3 is CSAAGQFRGYTF. For the CDR3, the DNA is TGCAGTGCTGCGGGACAGTTTAGAGGCTACACCTTC. The rearrangement joins TRBV20-1 to TRBJ1-2; 7 bases are a match to TRBD1. V trimming: 5 bases; J trimming: 8 bases; junction bases outside the gene matches: 8. Germline V lookup: CDR1 DFQATT, CDR2 SNEGSKA (reference sequence). CDR3 size: 12 residues.